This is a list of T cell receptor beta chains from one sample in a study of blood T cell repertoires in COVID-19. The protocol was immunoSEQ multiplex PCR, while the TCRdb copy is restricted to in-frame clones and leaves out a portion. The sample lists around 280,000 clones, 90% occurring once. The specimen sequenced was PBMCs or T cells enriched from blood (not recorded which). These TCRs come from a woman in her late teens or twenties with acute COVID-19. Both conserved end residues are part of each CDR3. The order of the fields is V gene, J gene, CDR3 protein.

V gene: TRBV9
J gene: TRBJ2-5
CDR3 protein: CASSVGGTQETQYF

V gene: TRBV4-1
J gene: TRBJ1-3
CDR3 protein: CASSQDRGGNTIYF

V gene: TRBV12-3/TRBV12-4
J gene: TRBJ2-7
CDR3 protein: CASSRDSQQYF

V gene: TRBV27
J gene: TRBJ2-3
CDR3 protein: CASSLYRSARTDTQYF

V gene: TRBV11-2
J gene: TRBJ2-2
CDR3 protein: CASSLDRDTGELFF

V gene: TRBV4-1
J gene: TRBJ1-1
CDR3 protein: CASSQVGGNTEAFF

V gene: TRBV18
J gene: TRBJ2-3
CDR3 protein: CASLRTEGELTQYF

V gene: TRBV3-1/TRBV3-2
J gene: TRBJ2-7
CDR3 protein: CASSHFREESYEQYF

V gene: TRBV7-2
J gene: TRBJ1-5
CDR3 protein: CASSPQGGYQPQHF

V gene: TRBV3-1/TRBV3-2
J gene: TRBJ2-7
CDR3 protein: CASSLKLAGSYEQYF

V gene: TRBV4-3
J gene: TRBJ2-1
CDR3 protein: CASSQGIADYNEQFF

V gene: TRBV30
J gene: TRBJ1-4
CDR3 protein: CAWRRPATNEKLFF

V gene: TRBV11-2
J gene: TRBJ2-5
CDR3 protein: CASSLEGREQETQYF

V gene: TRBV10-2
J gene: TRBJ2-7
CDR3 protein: CASGWGGTGNYEQYF

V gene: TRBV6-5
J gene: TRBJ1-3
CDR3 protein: CASSRTRWRNTIYF

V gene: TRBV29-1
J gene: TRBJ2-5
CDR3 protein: CSVLAPGLAGSFWETQYF

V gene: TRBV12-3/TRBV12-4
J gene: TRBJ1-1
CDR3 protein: CASRPGLNTEAFF

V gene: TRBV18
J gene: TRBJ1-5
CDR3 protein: CASSPDSYQPQHF

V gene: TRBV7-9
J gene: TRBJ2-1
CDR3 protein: CASSNYSGKYNEQFF

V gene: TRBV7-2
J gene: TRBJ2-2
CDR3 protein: CASSSRGASNTGELFF

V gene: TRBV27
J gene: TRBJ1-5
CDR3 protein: CASSSGQGWSQPQHF

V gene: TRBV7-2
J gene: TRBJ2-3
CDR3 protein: CASSSVPFTDTQYF

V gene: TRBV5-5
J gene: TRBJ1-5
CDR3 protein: CASSGTGVSNQPQHF

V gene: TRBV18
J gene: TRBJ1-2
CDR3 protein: CASSPDRDGYTF

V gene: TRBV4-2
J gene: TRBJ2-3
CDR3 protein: CASTGRGPRPDTQYF

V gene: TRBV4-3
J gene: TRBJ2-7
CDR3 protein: CASSQDRLAELEQYF

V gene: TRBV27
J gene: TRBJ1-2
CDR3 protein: CASSTTGLGGYTF

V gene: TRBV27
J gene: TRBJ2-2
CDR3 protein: CASSLRSLAGGNTGELFF

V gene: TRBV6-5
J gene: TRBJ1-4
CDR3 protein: CASSVYSGEKLFF

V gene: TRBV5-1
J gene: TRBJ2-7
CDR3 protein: CASSLGDPEGEQYF

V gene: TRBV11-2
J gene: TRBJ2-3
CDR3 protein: CASSLDAGGSRTDTQYF

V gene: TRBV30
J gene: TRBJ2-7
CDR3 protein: CAWSVRGGSRSYEQYF

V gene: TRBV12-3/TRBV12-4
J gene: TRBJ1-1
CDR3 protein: CASTQTLYTEAFF

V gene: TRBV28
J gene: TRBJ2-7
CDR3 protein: CASSQGTGYEQYF